The 11 T cell receptor beta chains listed next were all sequenced from one sample in a study of human T cells and chemical hapten exposure. TCRdb called the RACE reads again in MiXCR, with one record for every CDR3 protein. Here the sample spans some 77,000 distinct CDR3 sequences, over 9% being singletons. Noted time point: patch test 1, 2 weeks after DPC sensitization. Described treatment: therapeutic diphenylcyclopropenone sensitization with weekly scalp DPC. The sequences come from whole blood, collected in connection with sensitization to the hapten diphenylcyclopropenone (DPC). Receptor source: a woman in her 50s with alopecia areata. Some clones in this sample may be carry-over from other donors' samples.

A few counts support this clonotype. This chain joins TRBV12-5 and TRBJ1-1, with a tentative D call TRBD1 (6 bases). CDR3 length equals 14 residues. V gave up 2 bases and J gave up 5 bases, with 12 bases separating them. Germline-derived CDR1 and CDR2 are LGHNT and FRNRAP. The CDR3 loop is CASGLTGGLTEAFF. CDR3 coding DNA: TGTGCTAGTGGTTTGACGGGGGGGCTTACTGAAGCTTTCTTT.

This clonotype came up a few times. The chain joins TRBV20-1 to TRBJ2-7; 7 bases match TRBD2. Germline-derived CDR1 and CDR2 are DFQATT and SNEGSKA (reference sequence). The CDR3 contains 12 residues. V gave up 0 bases and J gave up 6 bases; unmatched junction bases: 2. CDR3 amino acids: CSAREGGGEQYF. The CDR3 DNA reads TGCAGTGCTAGAGAGGGCGGGGGCGAGCAGTACTTC.

In this sample, this clonotype turned up many times. V gene TRBV11-2 combines with J gene TRBJ2-4; TRBD2 matches at 7 bases. The CDR3 runs 12 residues. Germline lookup yields CDR1 SGHAT and CDR2 FQNNGV. Unmatched junction bases numbered 4, after V lost 5 bases and J lost 9 bases. This CDR3 is CASSREAGIQYF. In DNA, the CDR3 is TGTGCCAGCAGCCGGGAGGCTGGCATTCAGTACTTC.

This chain connects TRBV2 to TRBJ2-1; D may be TRBD1 or TRBD2 (5 bases each). Deletions cut 5 bases from V and 6 bases from J, with 14 bases between. Per the germline V gene, CDR1 is SNHLY and CDR2 is FYNNEI. The CDR3 spans 14 residues. The CDR3, as DNA: TGTGCCAGCAGTTCGGAGCGGACAATCAATGAGCAGTTCTTC. Translating it yields CASSSERTINEQFF.

This clonotype was counted only a few times. CDR3 coding DNA: TGTGCCAGCAGCCCGTTGACTAGCGTGCCGGGGGAGCAGTACTTC. Amino acids: CASSPLTSVPGEQYF. The chain recombines TRBV11-2 with TRBJ2-7; 8 nucleotides align to TRBD2. Germline CDR1 is SGHAT and CDR2 is FQNNGV. Losses at the gene ends were 5 bases for V and 7 bases for J; bases not matched to a gene: 13. There are 15 residues in the CDR3.

This clonotype appeared a few times. This chain joins TRBV7-9 and TRBJ2-1; 8 positions agree with TRBD2. The germline CDR1 and CDR2 sequences are SEHNR and FQNEAQ (reference sequence). This CDR3 is built from 17 residues. V shed 5 bases and J 9 bases; nucleotides not matched to a gene: 18. CDR3 nucleotides: TGTGCCAGCAGCCTCCCCCCTAGCGGGTACCGAAGGGGTGAGCAGTTCTTC. Translation gives CASSLPPSGYRRGEQFF.

The J gene is TRBJ2-6, the V gene TRBV29-1, with TRBD1 as a possible D gene (5 bases). CDR1 is SQVTM, CDR2 ANQGSEA, per germline. The CDR3 extends over 14 amino acids. V was pared by 0 bases and J by 4 bases, with 7 bases between. The CDR3 DNA follows: TGCAGCGTTGAAGACAGGGCCGGGGCCAACGTCCTGACTTTC. Amino acids: CSVEDRAGANVLTF. The whole variable domain, remainder taken from reference TRBV29-1 and TRBJ2-6, is SAVISQKPSRDICQRGTSLTIQCQVDSQVTMMFWYRQQPGQSLTLIATANQGSEATYESGFVIDKFPISRPNLTFSTLTVSNMSPEDSSIYLCSVEDRAGANVLTFGAGSRLTVL.

This clonotype was seen a handful of times. The rearrangement links TRBV3-1 to TRBJ1-4; 7 bases fit TRBD1. Germline trimming cut 4 bases from V and 3 bases from J; bases unmatched to any gene: 8. This CDR3 region has 16 residues. Germline lookup yields CDR1 LGHDT and CDR2 YNNKEL (reference sequence). CDR3 coding DNA: TGTGCCAGCAGCCTTAACCCCGGGACAGCTAATGAAAAACTGTTTTTT. Its translation is CASSLNPGTANEKLFF.

This clonotype showed up many times. The V and J genes are TRBV12-3 or TRBV12-4 and TRBJ2-2; 7 nucleotides align to TRBD1. This CDR3 comprises 13 residues. Trimming cost V 10 bases and J 4 bases; bases outside gene matches: 6. The CDR3 region has the DNA TGTGCCACCTCGAGGGGGCTCACCGGGGAGCTGTTTTTT. It encodes CATSRGLTGELFF.

This rearrangement joins TRBV28 to TRBJ1-3, with no clear D. Deletions cut 5 bases from V and 4 bases from J, with 3 bases between. Germline V gene sequence: CDR1 MDHEN, CDR2 SYDVKM. CDR3 size: 11 residues. CDR3 bases: TGTGCCAGCAGTCTGGGAAACACCATATATTTT. It encodes CASSLGNTIYF.

V is TRBV10-3 and J is TRBJ2-5; D ambiguous. The CDR3 consists of 13 residues. From germline, CDR1 is ENHRY and CDR2 SYGVKD. The V and J ends lost 7 bases and 2 bases respectively, with 11 bases between them. The CDR3 spells CAITTPVQETQYF. The CDR3 DNA is TGTGCCATCACCACACCGGTGCAAGAGACCCAGTACTTC.